These 32 T cell receptor beta chains were all obtained from the same sample, sequenced in a study of T cells in Graves' hyperthyroidism and ophthalmopathy. It was RNA transcripts that yielded the amplified TCR beta CDR3 regions. When the TCR CDR3 underwent first-round RT-PCR, the HTBI primer set was used. A single record per CDR3 protein comes from TCRdb applying MiXCR to the multiplex PCR reads. The data hold fewer than 350,000 distinct CDR3 sequences, with 15% to 20% observed a single time. The sample taken for sequencing was blood. The receptors originated from a woman between 40 and 50 years old with Graves' ophthalmopathy.

This clonotype was detected ten times or more. This chain joins TRBV20-1 and TRBJ2-7; 9 positions agree with TRBD1. The germline V gene encodes CDR1 DFQATT and CDR2 SNEGSKA (reference sequence). V shed 6 bases and J 6 bases; nucleotides not matched to a gene: 12. The CDR3 has 14 residues. CDR3 residues: CSATHSGQGGEQYF. The CDR3, as DNA: TGCAGTGCCACCCATTCGGGACAGGGCGGCGAGCAGTACTTC.

This clonotype has just one count. The chain links TRBV5-4 to TRBJ2-6; 9 nucleotides match TRBD1. With 2 bases clipped from V and 3 bases from J, the junction kept 12 bases outside the gene matches. Germline values: CDR1 SGHNT, CDR2 YYREEE (reference sequence). The CDR3 runs 19 residues. The CDR3 DNA follows: TGTGCCAGCAGCTTAGGAGGGACAGGGCTAGCTTATGGGGCCAACGTCCTGACTTTC. Its translation is CASSLGGTGLAYGANVLTF.

This clonotype was detected ten times or more. The chain employs TRBV7-9 and TRBJ2-2; D call uncertain. Per germline, CDR1 SEHNR and CDR2 FQNEAQ (reference sequence). V was pared by 3 bases and J by 5 bases, with 10 bases between. The CDR3 consists of 14 residues. CDR3 loop: CASSFLQNTGELFF. The CDR3 DNA follows: TGTGCCAGCAGCTTCTTACAGAATACCGGGGAGCTGTTTTTT.

This clonotype showed up many times. V usage is TRBV29-1 and J usage is TRBJ2-7; 11 bases are shared with TRBD2. With V trimmed by 4 bases and J by 4 bases, 0 bases remained unmatched. The germline V gene has CDR1 SQVTM and CDR2 ANQGSEA. The CDR3 sequence is 12 residues long. CDR3 sequence (DNA): TGCAGCGTTGTAGCGGGAGGGTACGAGCAGTACTTC. Amino acids: CSVVAGGYEQYF.

There are many counts of this clonotype. V usage is TRBV30 and J usage is TRBJ1-2; TRBD1 matches 7 bases. The CDR3 totals 15 residues. V shed 1 base, J shed 5 bases, and the junction held 10 bases outside the gene matches. Per the germline V gene, CDR1 is GTSNPN and CDR2 is SVGIG (reference sequence). DNA for the CDR3: TGTGCCTGGAGTGGATCCTCGGGACAGATTTATGGCTACACCTTC. It translates to CAWSGSSGQIYGYTF.

This clonotype has a count of ten or more. The chain uses TRBV12-3 or TRBV12-4 and TRBJ1-1; 9 bases are shared with TRBD1. This CDR3 contains 14 residues. Losses at the gene ends were 5 bases for V and 5 bases for J; bases not matched to a gene: 6. This CDR3 is CASSQTGGNTEAFF. CDR3 in DNA: TGTGCCAGCAGTCAGACAGGGGGGAATACTGAAGCTTTCTTT.

At least ten counts were recorded for this clonotype. This chain connects TRBV6-5 to TRBJ2-7, with D hard to call. Trimming stripped 0 bases from V and 3 bases from J, with 6 bases between. This CDR3 is 13 amino acids long. Per germline, CDR1 MNHEY and CDR2 SVGAGI. The CDR3 region has the DNA TGTGCCAGCAGTTACTCAGGCAGCTACGAGCAGTACTTC. It translates to CASSYSGSYEQYF.

This clonotype was recorded many times. The chain links TRBV4-3 to TRBJ2-7, with D maybe TRBD2 (5 bases). There are 15 residues in the CDR3. CDR1 is LGHNA and CDR2 is YSLEER in the germline V gene. The V gene lost 0 bases and the J gene lost 2 bases, with 11 bases spanning the gap. Here the CDR3 reads CASSQDLELAYEQYF. CDR3 DNA: TGCGCCAGCAGCCAAGATCTAGAACTAGCCTACGAGCAGTACTTC.

There are many counts of this clonotype. V usage is TRBV6-5 and J usage is TRBJ2-5; D not resolved. V shed 0 bases and J shed 2 bases, with 16 bases lying between them. Germline CDR1 is MNHEY and CDR2 is SVGAGI. CDR3 length: 17 amino acids. The CDR3 DNA follows: TGTGCCAGCAGTTACTCGTACTCCCTTGGCGTACAAGAGACCCAGTACTTC. Translated, it gives CASSYSYSLGVQETQYF.

This clonotype has more than one count but fewer than ten. The rearrangement joins TRBV6-2 or TRBV6-3 to TRBJ2-7; D is uncertain. The CDR3 has 12 residues. With 6 bases removed from V and 6 bases from J, the gap between germline ends came to 12 bases. Germline loops: CDR1 MNHEY, CDR2 SVGEGT. The CDR3 loop reads CASRSEFREQYF. The CDR3 DNA reads as TGTGCCAGCAGGAGCGAGTTTCGCGAGCAGTACTTC.

This clonotype was seen at least ten times. The J gene is TRBJ1-1, the V gene TRBV6-2 or TRBV6-3, with 7 bases lining up with TRBD1. Germline V lookup: CDR1 MNHEY, CDR2 SVGEGT. The CDR3 totals 12 residues. Germline trimming cut 8 bases from V and 6 bases from J; bases unmatched to any gene: 6. The CDR3 region is CASRDSMAEAFF. In DNA, the CDR3 is TGTGCCAGCCGGGACAGTATGGCTGAAGCTTTCTTT.

This clonotype appeared many times. The chain has TRBV20-1 and TRBJ2-7; D could derive from TRBD1 or TRBD2 (5 bases each). Per the germline V gene, CDR1 is DFQATT and CDR2 is SNEGSKA (reference sequence). This CDR3 has 16 residues. V was shortened by 0 bases and J by 1 base, with 16 bases between the two germline ends. CDR3 DNA sequence: TGCAGTGCTAGAGATCAGGGAAGCGGAGCATCCTACGAGCAGTACTTC. Its protein product is CSARDQGSGASYEQYF.

Ten or more counts support this clonotype. The chain joins TRBV27 to TRBJ1-5, with D tentatively TRBD1 (5 bases). The length of the CDR3 is 15 residues. V was pared by 3 bases and J by 5 bases, with 14 bases between. Germline CDR1 is MNHEY and CDR2 is SMNVEV (reference sequence). The DNA of the CDR3 is TGTGCCAGCAGTTTCACCCACGGGGGATATCAGCCCCAGCATTTT. This codes for CASSFTHGGYQPQHF.

Only one count was recorded for this clonotype. Germline and junction disagree at one end, which may indicate a read error. This chain joins TRBV7-9 and TRBJ2-7; the match to TRBD1 covers 12 bases. Germline V CDR1 and CDR2: SEHNR, FQNEAQ (reference sequence). The CDR3 runs to 13 residues. As DNA, the CDR3 is TGTGCCAGCAGCTCCTCCGGGACAGGGGGCTTGCACTTC. This encodes CASSSSGTGGLHF.

In its sample, this clonotype was seen many times. The chain is built from TRBV29-1 and TRBJ2-5; no reliable D call. The CDR3 is made up of 10 amino acids. CDR1 SQVTM and CDR2 ANQGSEA come from the germline V gene. V was trimmed by 5 bases and J by 7 bases, leaving 8 bases between them. The CDR3 coding sequence is TGCAGCGTTAGAGGCGGGACCCAGTACTTC. It yields the protein CSVRGGTQYF.

This clonotype was seen many times. The chain employs TRBV12-3 or TRBV12-4 and TRBJ2-2, with TRBD2 as a possible D gene (6 bases). CDR3 size: 15 residues. Trimming shortened V by 0 bases and J by 5 bases, and 10 bases separated the two germline ends. The CDR3 here is CASSLAGGRTGELFF. As DNA, the CDR3 is TGTGCCAGCAGTTTAGCGGGAGGAAGGACCGGGGAGCTGTTTTTT.

This clonotype occurred many times. This chain links TRBV5-5 with TRBJ2-7, with 7 bases that match TRBD1. The CDR3 totals 13 residues. Per the germline V gene, CDR1 is SGHKS and CDR2 is YYEKEE (reference sequence). After removal of 7 bases from V and 2 bases from J, the junction contained 6 bases not matched to a gene. CDR3 coding DNA: TGTGCCAGCGGACAGGAGTCGACCTACGAGCAGTACTTC. This translates into CASGQESTYEQYF.

Concerning this clonotype itself: A read error may be the cause here, since a much bigger clone is one base away. As the CDR3 is not closed by the conserved phenylalanine or tryptophan, this likely results from a read error. The chain uses TRBV20-1 and TRBJ2-2; D remains ambiguous. From germline, CDR1 is DFQATT and CDR2 SNEGSKA (reference sequence). The CDR3 loop spans 16 amino acids. The V and J ends lost 4 bases and 2 bases respectively, with 17 bases between them. Here the CDR3 reads CSAIPKPRKNTGELFI. CDR3 sequence (DNA): TGCAGTGCTATCCCGAAGCCTAGAAAAAACACCGGGGAGCTGTTTATT.

This clonotype came up many times. The chain is built from TRBV28 and TRBJ2-2, with 7 bases that match TRBD1. The J segment lost 5 bases and the V segment lost 6 bases, leaving 12 bases of the junction unmatched. Germline V gene lookup returns CDR1 MDHEN and CDR2 SYDVKM. The CDR3 is 16 residues long. CDR3 loop: CASSPIAAGGTGELFF. The CDR3 nucleotides read TGTGCCAGCAGCCCAATCGCGGCAGGGGGTACCGGGGAGCTGTTTTTT.

In this sample, this clonotype turned up many times. The V call is TRBV5-1, the J call TRBJ2-2, with D maybe TRBD2 (6 bases). There are 16 residues in the CDR3. CDR1 SGHRS and CDR2 YFSETQ come from the germline V gene. Trimming shortened V by 0 bases and J by 2 bases, and 11 bases separated the two germline ends. CDR3 residues: CASSLVGTPNTGELFF. The DNA for the CDR3 is TGCGCCAGCAGCTTGGTTGGGACTCCTAACACCGGGGAGCTGTTTTTT. The full variable domain, in which reference TRBV5-1 and TRBJ2-2 provide the parts outside the CDR3, is KAGVTQTPRYLIKTRGQQVTLSCSPISGHRSVSWYQQTPGQGLQFLFEYFSETQRNKGNFPGRFSGRQFSNSRSEMNVSTLELGDSALYLCASSLVGTPNTGELFFGEGSRLTVL.

This clonotype was seen ten or more times. V is TRBV6-1 and J is TRBJ2-7, with TRBD2 as a possible D gene (6 bases). CDR3 size: 17 residues. Trimming pared 1 base from V and 1 base from J, leaving 17 bases between. Germline CDR1 reads MNHNS; CDR2 reads SASEGT. The CDR3 region has the DNA TGTGCCAGCAGTGAAGAGGTCCGACATGGGAGGTCCTACGAGCAGTACTTC. This codes for CASSEEVRHGRSYEQYF.

This clonotype was counted many times. V and J are TRBV11-2 and TRBJ2-4; D is unclear. Germline V gene lookup returns CDR1 SGHAT and CDR2 FQNNGV. The CDR3 is 13 amino acids. The V end was cut by 6 bases, the J end by 0 bases, with 6 bases between. CDR3 sequence reads: CASRGLAKNIQYF. Written as DNA, the CDR3 is TGTGCCAGCAGAGGGCTAGCCAAAAACATTCAGTACTTC. Complete variable domain (other parts from reference TRBV11-2 and TRBJ2-4): EAGVAQSPRYKIIEKRQSVAFWCNPISGHATLYWYQQILGQGPKLLIQFQNNGVVDDSQLPKDRFSAERLKGVDSTLKIQPAKLEDSAVYLCASRGLAKNIQYFGAGTRLSVL.

Many counts were recorded for this clonotype. DNA of the CDR3: TGTGCCAGCAGTTTAGGTTCCTCGGCAGGGGGCTATGGCTACACCTTC. It translates to CASSLGSSAGGYGYTF. The J gene is TRBJ1-2, the V gene TRBV28; 7 bases line up with TRBD1. Trimming at V came to 2 bases and at J to 4 bases, leaving 10 bases not matched to a gene. CDR3 size: 16 residues. Germline CDR1 MDHEN, CDR2 SYDVKM.

The sample holds many counts of this clonotype. The chain links TRBV10-3 to TRBJ2-2; 12 bases agree with TRBD2. The germline V gene encodes CDR1 ENHRY and CDR2 SYGVKD. After removal of 6 bases from V and 3 bases from J, the junction contained 8 bases not matched to a gene. The CDR3 is 17 residues long. CDR3 coding DNA: TGTGCCATCAGCGCTAGACTAGCGGGAGTTGACACCGGGGAGCTGTTTTTT. Its protein is CAISARLAGVDTGELFF.

This clonotype was seen many times. The chain joins TRBV12-3 or TRBV12-4 to TRBJ1-2; 8 nucleotides align to TRBD1. The length of the CDR3 is 14 residues. The trim removed 5 bases at V and 3 bases at J, leaving 5 bases unmatched. The CDR3: CASSRTGSDYGYTF. CDR3 sequence (DNA): TGTGCCAGCAGTCGGACAGGGAGCGACTATGGCTACACCTTC.

This clonotype was seen at least ten times. The chain carries TRBV5-1 and TRBJ2-5; D not certain. The CDR3 is 13 residues long. The V gene's germline CDR1 is SGHRS and CDR2 YFSETQ. V lost 3 bases, J lost 1 base, and 7 bases lay in between. This CDR3 reads CASSWASQETQYF. The CDR3 region has the DNA TGCGCCAGCAGCTGGGCTTCCCAAGAGACCCAGTACTTC. Looking up the rest from reference TRBV5-1 and TRBJ2-5 gives the full variable domain: KAGVTQTPRYLIKTRGQQVTLSCSPISGHRSVSWYQQTPGQGLQFLFEYFSETQRNKGNFPGRFSGRQFSNSRSEMNVSTLELGDSALYLCASSWASQETQYFGPGTRLLVL.

This clonotype was seen a few times. This chain joins TRBV30 and TRBJ1-3; TRBD1 agrees at 9 bases. The CDR3 contains 19 residues. Germline-derived CDR1 and CDR2 are GTSNPN and SVGIG (reference sequence). With 2 bases clipped from V and 0 bases from J, the junction kept 14 bases outside the gene matches. The CDR3 DNA is TGTGCCTGGAGTAAGGGACAGGGTGTTTTTTCTCGCTCTGGAAACACCATATATTTT. This translates into CAWSKGQGVFSRSGNTIYF.

This clonotype was observed many times. The chain has TRBV6-2 or TRBV6-3 and TRBJ2-4; no firm D call. The CDR3 is 16 residues long. Germline CDR1 is MNHEY and CDR2 is SVGEGT. V lost 2 bases and J lost 0, with 11 bases in between. The chain's CDR3 is CASSYGLVLAKNIQYF. In DNA form, the CDR3 reads TGTGCCAGCAGTTACGGTCTGGTCCTAGCCAAAAACATTCAGTACTTC.

This clonotype has only a few counts. The chain joins TRBV12-3 or TRBV12-4 to TRBJ2-5, with TRBD2 matching over 8 bases. V gave up 6 bases and J gave up 10 bases; unmatched junction bases: 7. This CDR3 region has 12 residues. The CDR3 nucleotides read TGTGCCAGCAGGTCCGGACTAGCCAGCCAGTACTTC. Residues: CASRSGLASQYF.

This clonotype was seen at least ten times. This sequence joins TRBV12-3 or TRBV12-4 and TRBJ1-6, with 7 bases matching TRBD1. V was pared by 6 bases and J by 8 bases, with 7 bases of the junction left unmatched. CDR3 length equals 14 residues. The CDR3 loop reads CASSKTGKDSPLHF. The CDR3 DNA reads TGTGCCAGCAGCAAGACAGGGAAGGATTCACCCCTCCACTTT.

This clonotype has ten or more counts. The chain uses TRBV5-1 and TRBJ2-6; D gene ambiguous. This CDR3 is built from 15 residues. V was pared by 0 bases and J by 1 base, with 5 bases between. Looked up from germline, CDR1 is SGHRS and CDR2 is YFSETQ. In nucleotides, the CDR3 is TGCGCCAGCAGCTTGGTAGAGTCTGGGGCCAACGTCCTGACTTTC. Encoded protein: CASSLVESGANVLTF.

This clonotype was picked up many times. The V and J genes are TRBV19 and TRBJ1-5; D perhaps matches TRBD1 (5 bases). The CDR3 runs 16 residues. Germline loops: CDR1 LNHDA, CDR2 SQIVND (reference sequence). V was cut by 5 bases and J by 7 bases, with 21 bases left in between. The CDR3 DNA sequence: TGTGCCAGTAGTCCTGAGGGACCTCGGGTCTTCCAGCCCCAGCATTTT. Translation gives CASSPEGPRVFQPQHF.